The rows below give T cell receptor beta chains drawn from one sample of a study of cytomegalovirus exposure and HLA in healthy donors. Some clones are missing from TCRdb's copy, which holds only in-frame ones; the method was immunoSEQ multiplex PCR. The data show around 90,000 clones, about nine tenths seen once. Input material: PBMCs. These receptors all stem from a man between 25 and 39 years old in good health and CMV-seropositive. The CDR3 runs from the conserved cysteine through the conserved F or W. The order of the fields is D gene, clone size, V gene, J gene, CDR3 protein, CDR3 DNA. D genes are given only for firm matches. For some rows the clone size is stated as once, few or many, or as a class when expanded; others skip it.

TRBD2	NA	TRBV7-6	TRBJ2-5	CASSRQRDNAETQYF	TGTGCCAGCAGCAGGCAGCGGGATAACGCGGAGACCCAGTACTTC
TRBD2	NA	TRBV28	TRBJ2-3	CASSLILAGGSDTQYF	TGTGCCAGCAGTTTAATTCTAGCGGGAGGATCAGATACGCAGTATTTT
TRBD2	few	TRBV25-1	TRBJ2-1	CASSEAPPGLAEGDEQFF	TGTGCCAGCAGTGAAGCGCCCCCCGGACTAGCGGAGGGAGATGAGCAGTTCTTC
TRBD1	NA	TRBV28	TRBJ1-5	CASSLGTAKFYSNQPQHF	TGTGCCAGCAGTTTAGGGACAGCAAAATTCTATAGCAATCAGCCCCAGCATTTT
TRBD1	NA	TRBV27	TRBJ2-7	CASRDRGLTYEQYF	TGTGCCAGCAGAGACAGGGGGTTAACGTACGAGCAGTACTTC
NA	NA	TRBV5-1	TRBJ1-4	CASSERRQGPNEKLFF	TGCGCCAGCAGCGAAAGGCGGCAGGGGCCTAATGAAAAACTGTTTTTT
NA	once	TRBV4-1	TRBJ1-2	CASSQAIRGYGYTF	TGCGCCAGCAGCCAAGCCATACGAGGCTATGGCTACACCTTC
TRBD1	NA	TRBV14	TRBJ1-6	CASSRRTGLNNSPLHF	TGTGCCAGCAGCCGCCGGACAGGTCTTAATAATTCACCCCTCCACTTT
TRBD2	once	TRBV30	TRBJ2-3	CAWRGGTDTQYF	TGTGCCTGGAGGGGAGGGACAGATACGCAGTATTTT
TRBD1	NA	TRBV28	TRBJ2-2	CASSPSGWGQPNTGELFF	TGTGCCAGCAGTCCCTCTGGATGGGGACAGCCGAACACCGGGGAGCTGTTTTTT
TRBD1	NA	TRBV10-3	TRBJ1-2	CAISAWDSWNYGYTF	TGTGCCATCAGTGCTTGGGACAGTTGGAACTATGGCTACACCTTC
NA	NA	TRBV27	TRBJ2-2	CASSMDIRRGTGELFF	TGTGCCAGCAGTATGGACATTCGAAGGGGCACCGGGGAGCTGTTTTTT
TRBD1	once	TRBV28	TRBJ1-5	CASSTPGGNQPQHF	TGTGCCAGCAGCACCCCAGGGGGTAATCAGCCCCAGCATTTT
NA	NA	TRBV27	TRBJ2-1	CASSNGLGQFNEQFF	TGTGCCAGCAGTAACGGACTAGGACAGTTCAATGAGCAGTTCTTC
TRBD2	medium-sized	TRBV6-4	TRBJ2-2	CASKPLAGGTGELFF	TGTGCCAGCAAGCCCCTAGCGGGAGGGACCGGGGAGCTGTTTTTT
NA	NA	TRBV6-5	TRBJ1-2	CASMKRQVSRGYTF	TGTGCCAGCATGAAGAGACAGGTATCACGCGGCTACACCTTC
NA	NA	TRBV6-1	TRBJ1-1	CASSEARWRAAEAFF	TGTGCCAGCAGTGAAGCCCGTTGGAGGGCGGCTGAAGCTTTCTTT
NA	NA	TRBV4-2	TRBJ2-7	CASSQDPTSRYEQYF	TGTGCCAGCAGCCAAGACCCAACCAGTCGATACGAGCAGTACTTC
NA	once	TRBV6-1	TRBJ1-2	CASSETGYGYTF	TGTGCCAGCAGCGAGACTGGTTATGGCTACACCTTC
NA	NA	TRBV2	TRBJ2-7	CASSEQGPSYEQYF	TGTGCCAGCAGTGAACAGGGTCCATCCTACGAGCAGTACTTC
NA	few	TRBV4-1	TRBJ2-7	CASSQQPTGYEQYF	TGCGCCAGCAGCCAGCAGCCTACAGGTTACGAGCAGTACTTC
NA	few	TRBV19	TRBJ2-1	CASSITVSHEQFF	TGTGCCAGTAGTATAACGGTATCCCATGAGCAGTTCTTC
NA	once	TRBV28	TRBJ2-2	CASSAFLVNTGELFF	TGTGCCAGCAGTGCATTTCTAGTAAACACCGGGGAGCTGTTTTTT
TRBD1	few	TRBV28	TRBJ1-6	CASSVPRDRVRSPLHF	TGTGCCAGCAGCGTGCCGAGGGACAGGGTCCGATCACCCCTCCACTTT
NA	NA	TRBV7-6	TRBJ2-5	CASSLGGGGGGETQYF	TGTGCCAGCAGCTTAGGCGGAGGGGGAGGGGGAGAGACCCAGTACTTC
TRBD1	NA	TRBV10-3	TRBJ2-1	CAISESGQGASANSYNEQFF	TGTGCCATCAGTGAGTCGGGACAGGGGGCAAGCGCAAACTCCTACAATGAGCAGTTCTTC